Here is one TCR beta chain with its context. The data originate from a study of cytomegalovirus exposure and HLA in healthy donors. Researchers ran the PCR with 60 Vbeta and 13 Jbeta primers. Generated by immunoSEQ multiplex PCR, the TCRdb table keeps only in-frame clones and is missing some. The data show about 160,000 clones, 55% to 70% seen once. The CDR3 consists of 19 residues. V lost 1 base and J lost 7; bases outside the gene matches: 18. Germline V CDR1 and CDR2: LNHNV, YYDKDF (reference sequence). Sequencing used PBMCs. The chain joins TRBV15 to TRBJ1-4; 7 nucleotides align to TRBD1. The source of this sequence is a woman aged 55-69 years in good health and CMV-seropositive. In nucleotides, the CDR3 is TGTGCCACCAGCAGAGTCCGGGACAGAATGATTACCTCAGGTGAAAAACTGTTTTTT. Its protein product is CATSRVRDRMITSGEKLFF.